These T cell receptor beta chains were read from a single sample in a study of control samples from healthy donors and cancer patients. This table comes from immunoSEQ multiplex PCR, and its TCRdb copy is limited to in-frame clones, with some not included. The listing records 150,000 to 200,000 clones. Material: blood. The receptors stem from a woman in her 30s in good health. Both conserved end residues are part of each CDR3. Fields, in order: J gene, V gene, D gene, CDR3 protein, CDR3 DNA. A D gene is named only where the DNA matches it firmly.

TRBJ1-4 TRBV21-1 - CASSKERSGWGKNEKLFF TGTGCCAGCAGCAAAGAACGGTCCGGTTGGGGTAAGAATGAAAAACTGTTTTTT
TRBJ1-5 TRBV19 - CASSMGGANQPQHF TGTGCCAGTAGTATGGGGGGGGCCAATCAGCCCCAGCATTTT
TRBJ2-7 TRBV4-1 - CASSQEGAHGGPYEQYF TGCGCCAGCAGCCAAGAGGGGGCGCACGGGGGCCCCTACGAGCAGTACTTC
TRBJ1-6 TRBV11-2 TRBD1 CASSRTGVAYNSPLHF TGTGCCAGCAGCCGGACAGGGGTAGCCTATAATTCACCCCTCCACTTT
TRBJ2-7 TRBV5-1 TRBD1 CASSPTTGQGRSYEQYF TGCGCCAGCAGCCCTACGACCGGACAGGGAAGGTCCTACGAGCAGTACTTC
TRBJ2-1 TRBV7-2 TRBD1 CASSSGTVNNEQFF TGTGCCAGCAGCTCCGGGACAGTTAACAATGAGCAGTTCTTC
TRBJ2-7 TRBV30 - CAWSVFGVWDNGQYF TGTGCCTGGAGTGTATTTGGAGTATGGGACAACGGGCAGTACTTC
TRBJ2-7 TRBV19 - CASSMRGRGYEQYF TGTGCCAGTAGTATGAGGGGTAGGGGCTACGAGCAGTACTTC
TRBJ2-5 TRBV10-2 - CASSVAGTTKETQYF TGCGCCAGCAGCGTGGCCGGGACAACTAAAGAGACCCAGTACTTC
TRBJ2-7 TRBV14 TRBD2 CASSLLAGGSYEQYF TGTGCCAGCAGCCTACTAGCGGGGGGCTCCTACGAGCAGTACTTC
TRBJ1-1 TRBV7-2 - CASSLNGREGGLNTEAFF TGTGCCAGCAGTTTAAATGGACGCGAGGGTGGTTTGAACACTGAAGCTTTCTTT
TRBJ1-1 TRBV2 TRBD1 CAAKVQDRVTEAFF TGTGCCGCCAAAGTCCAGGACAGGGTCACTGAAGCTTTCTTT
TRBJ2-7 TRBV5-1 - CASSFQVSSEQYF TGCGCCAGCAGCTTCCAGGTATCTAGCGAGCAGTACTTC
TRBJ2-2 TRBV5-1 - CASKGELQITGELFF TGCGCCAGCAAAGGGGAACTTCAAATCACCGGGGAGCTGTTTTTT
TRBJ2-1 TRBV7-9 - CAVRSRANEQFF TGTGCCGTCCGATCACGGGCCAATGAGCAGTTCTTC
TRBJ1-2 TRBV19 TRBD1 CASSTPGGEYGYTF TGTGCCAGTAGTACCCCAGGGGGTGAATATGGCTACACCTTC
TRBJ2-7 TRBV27 - CASRILLDSYEQYF TGTGCCAGCAGGATACTTCTGGACTCCTACGAGCAGTACTTC
TRBJ1-2 TRBV11-2 - CASSSRGNYGYTF TGTGCCAGCAGCTCGAGGGGGAACTATGGCTACACCTTC
TRBJ1-4 TRBV7-6 - CASSLIKEKLFF TGTGCCAGCAGCTTAATAAAGGAAAAACTGTTTTTT
TRBJ1-5 TRBV28 TRBD1 CASSRQGVSNQPQHF TGTGCCAGCAGCCGTCAGGGGGTTAGCAATCAGCCCCAGCATTTT
TRBJ1-1 TRBV10-3 - CAISESPDSAGFSEAFF TGTGCCATCAGTGAGTCCCCGGATTCAGCCGGTTTCTCTGAAGCTTTCTTT
TRBJ1-5 TRBV9 TRBD1 CASSVGTGAVPQHF TGTGCCAGCAGCGTAGGGACAGGGGCGGTGCCCCAGCATTTT
TRBJ2-7 TRBV2 TRBD1 CASDRGLYEQYF TGTGCCAGTGACAGGGGGCTCTACGAGCAGTACTTC